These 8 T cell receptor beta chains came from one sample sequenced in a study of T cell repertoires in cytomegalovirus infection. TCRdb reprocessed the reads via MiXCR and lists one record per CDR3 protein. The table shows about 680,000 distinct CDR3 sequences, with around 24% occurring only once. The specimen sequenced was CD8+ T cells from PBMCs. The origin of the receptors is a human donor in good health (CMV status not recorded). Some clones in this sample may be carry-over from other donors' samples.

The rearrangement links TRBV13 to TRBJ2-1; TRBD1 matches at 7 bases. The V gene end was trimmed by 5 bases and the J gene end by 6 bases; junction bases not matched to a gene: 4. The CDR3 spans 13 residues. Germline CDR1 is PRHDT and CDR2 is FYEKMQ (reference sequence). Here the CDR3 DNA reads TGTGCCAGCAGCGGCAGGGGGATCAATGAGCAGTTCTTC. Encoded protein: CASSGRGINEQFF.

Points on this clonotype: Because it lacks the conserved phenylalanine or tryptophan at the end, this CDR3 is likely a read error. The CDR3: CSARGLYSTEETQYS. CDR3 sequence (DNA): TGCAGTGCCCGGGGACTCTATAGTACAGAGGAGACCCAGTACTCC. The J gene is TRBJ2-5, the V gene TRBV20-1; perhaps TRBD2 as D (6 bases). The CDR3 loop spans 15 amino acids. V lost 6 bases and J 5 bases, leaving 22 bases between the germline ends. Germline CDR1 DFQATT, CDR2 SNEGSKA (reference sequence).

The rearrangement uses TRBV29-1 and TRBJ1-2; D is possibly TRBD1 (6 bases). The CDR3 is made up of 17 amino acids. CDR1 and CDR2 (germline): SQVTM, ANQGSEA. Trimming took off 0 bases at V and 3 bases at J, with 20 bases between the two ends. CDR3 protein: CSVEERLVGAQHYGYTF. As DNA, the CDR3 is TGCAGCGTTGAAGAAAGGCTAGTGGGGGCACAGCACTATGGCTACACCTTC.

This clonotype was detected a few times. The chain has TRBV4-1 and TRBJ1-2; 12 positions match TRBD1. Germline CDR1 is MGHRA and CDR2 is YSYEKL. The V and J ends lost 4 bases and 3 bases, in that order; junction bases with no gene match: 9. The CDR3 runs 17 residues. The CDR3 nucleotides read TGCGCCAGCAGCCGAATAACCGGGACAGGGGGCCACTATGGCTACACCTTC. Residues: CASSRITGTGGHYGYTF.

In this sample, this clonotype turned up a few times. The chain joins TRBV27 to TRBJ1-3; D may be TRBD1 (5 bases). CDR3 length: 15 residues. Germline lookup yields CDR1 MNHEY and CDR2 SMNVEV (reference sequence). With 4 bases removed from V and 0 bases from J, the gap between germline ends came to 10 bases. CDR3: CASSSRGDSGNTIYF. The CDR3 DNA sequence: TGTGCCAGCAGTTCTCGGGGCGACTCTGGAAACACCATATATTTT.

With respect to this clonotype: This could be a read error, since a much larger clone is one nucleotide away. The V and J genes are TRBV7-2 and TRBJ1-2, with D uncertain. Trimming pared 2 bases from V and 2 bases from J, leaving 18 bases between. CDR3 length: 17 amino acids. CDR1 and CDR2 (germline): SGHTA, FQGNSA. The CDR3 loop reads CASSLKRHPVGNYGYTF. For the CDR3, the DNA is TGTGCCAGCAGCTTAAAGAGACACCCAGTGGGAAACTATGGCTACACCTTC.

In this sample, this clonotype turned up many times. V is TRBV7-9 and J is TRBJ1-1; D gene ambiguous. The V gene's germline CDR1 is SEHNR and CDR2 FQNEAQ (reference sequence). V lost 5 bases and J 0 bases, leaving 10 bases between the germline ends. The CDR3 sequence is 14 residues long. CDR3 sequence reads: CASSTGYMNTEAFF. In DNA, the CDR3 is TGTGCCAGCAGCACGGGGTACATGAACACTGAAGCTTTCTTT.

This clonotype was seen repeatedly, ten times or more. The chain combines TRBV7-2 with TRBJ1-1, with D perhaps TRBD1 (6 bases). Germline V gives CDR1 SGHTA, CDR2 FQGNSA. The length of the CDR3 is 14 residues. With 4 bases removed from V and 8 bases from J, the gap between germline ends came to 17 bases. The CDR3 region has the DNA TGTGCCAGCAGCTACCTGGGGGCACCGAAGGAAGCTTTCTTT. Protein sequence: CASSYLGAPKEAFF.